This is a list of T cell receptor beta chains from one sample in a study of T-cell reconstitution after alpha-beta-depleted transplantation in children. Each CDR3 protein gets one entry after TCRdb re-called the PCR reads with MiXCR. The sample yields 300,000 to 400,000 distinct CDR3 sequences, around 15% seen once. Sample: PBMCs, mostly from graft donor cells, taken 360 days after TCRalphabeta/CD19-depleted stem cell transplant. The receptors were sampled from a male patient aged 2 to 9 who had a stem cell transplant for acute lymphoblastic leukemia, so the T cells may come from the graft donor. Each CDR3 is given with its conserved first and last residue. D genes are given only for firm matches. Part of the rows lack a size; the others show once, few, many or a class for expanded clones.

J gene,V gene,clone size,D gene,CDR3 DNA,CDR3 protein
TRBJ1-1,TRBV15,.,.,TGTGCCACCAGCAGAGATCTGACTCGGGGCACTGAAGCTTTCTTT,CATSRDLTRGTEAFF
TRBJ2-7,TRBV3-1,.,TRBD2,TGTGCCAGCAGCGATACTAGCGGGAGGCCTGAGCAGTACTTC,CASSDTSGRPEQYF
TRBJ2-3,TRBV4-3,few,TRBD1,TGCGCCAGCAGCTCAACAGGGGGGACTACAGATACGCAGTATTTT,CASSSTGGTTDTQYF
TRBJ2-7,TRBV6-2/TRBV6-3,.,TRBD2,TGTGCCAGCCGACCCCCGGGACCTAGCGGCTACGAGCAGTACTTC,CASRPPGPSGYEQYF
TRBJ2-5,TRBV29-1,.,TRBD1,TGCAGCGCTGATAGACAGGGAGTTGGGACCCAGTACTTC,CSADRQGVGTQYF
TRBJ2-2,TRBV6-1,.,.,TGTGCCAGCAAGACCGGTCAGCTCTACACCGGGGAGCTGTTTTTT,CASKTGQLYTGELFF
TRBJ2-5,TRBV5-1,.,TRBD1,TGCGCCAGCAGCTTCTGGGACAGCCCAGGGGAGACCCAGTACTTC,CASSFWDSPGETQYF
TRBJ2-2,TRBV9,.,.,TGTGCCAGCAGCGTTAGGTTTAACACCGGGGAGCTGTTTTTT,CASSVRFNTGELFF
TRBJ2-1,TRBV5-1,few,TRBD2,TGCGCCAGCAGCTTGGTAGCGGGAGGAGGCAATGAGCAGTTCTTC,CASSLVAGGGNEQFF
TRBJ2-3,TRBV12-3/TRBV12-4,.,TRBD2,TGTGCCAGCAGGTCCCTAGCGGGAGTAGGAGATACGCAGTATTTT,CASRSLAGVGDTQYF
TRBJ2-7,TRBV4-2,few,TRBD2,TGTGCCAGCAGCCAAGAGCTAGCGGGGGGCTACGAGCAGTACTTC,CASSQELAGGYEQYF
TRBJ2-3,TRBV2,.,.,TGTGCCAGCAGCGGACTCATCACAGATACGCAGTATTTT,CASSGLITDTQYF
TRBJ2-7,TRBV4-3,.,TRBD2,TGCGCCAGCAGCCAAGATTGGACTAGCGGTTTGACCTACGAGCAGTACTTC,CASSQDWTSGLTYEQYF
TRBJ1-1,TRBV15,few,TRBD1,TGTGCCACCAGCAGGGCCGGGACAGCGAACACTGAAGCTTTCTTT,CATSRAGTANTEAFF
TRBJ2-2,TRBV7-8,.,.,TGTGCCAGCAGCTCCGGGGCGGTTACCGGGGAGCTGTTTTTT,CASSSGAVTGELFF
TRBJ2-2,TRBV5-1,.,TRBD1,TGCGCCAGCAGCTTCGGACAGGGGGCGTCCGGGGAGCTGTTTTTT,CASSFGQGASGELFF
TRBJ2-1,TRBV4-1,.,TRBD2,TGCGCCAGCAGCCATGGTAACGCGACTAGCGGGAGGGCCCTCGCCGATGAGCAGTTCTTC,CASSHGNATSGRALADEQFF
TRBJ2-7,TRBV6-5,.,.,TGTGCCAGCAGTTACCCGCCGACGGACGTTCGTCCTTCCTACGAGCAGTACTTC,CASSYPPTDVRPSYEQYF
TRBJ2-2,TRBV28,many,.,TGTGCCAGCAGTCCCATGGGATTGGCGGGGTCTATCACCGGGGAGCTGTTTTTT,CASSPMGLAGSITGELFF
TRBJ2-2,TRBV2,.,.,TGTGCCAGCAGTCCCGGGTCCGGTAACACCGGGGAGCTGTTTTTT,CASSPGSGNTGELFF
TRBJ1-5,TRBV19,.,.,TGTGCCAGTAGTATCGTCACAGGAACCTGGAGCAATCAGCCCCAGCATTTT,CASSIVTGTWSNQPQHF
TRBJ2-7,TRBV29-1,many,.,TGCAGCGTTGAGGCAGGGCGCGAGCAGTACTTC,CSVEAGREQYF
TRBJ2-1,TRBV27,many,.,TGTGCCAGCAGTTTGTTAGCGCATTCCCACAATGAGCAGTTCTTC,CASSLLAHSHNEQFF
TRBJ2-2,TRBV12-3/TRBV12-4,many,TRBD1,TGTGCCGCCACCGGGACAGGGGGGACCGGGGAGCTGTTTTTT,CAATGTGGTGELFF
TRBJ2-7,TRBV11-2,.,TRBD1,TGTGCCAGCAGCACTCGGGACAGTCCCTACGAGCAGTACTTC,CASSTRDSPYEQYF
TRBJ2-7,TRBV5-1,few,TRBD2,TGCGCCAGCAGCCCAAGGCTAGCGGGAGATGCCTACGAGCAGTACTTC,CASSPRLAGDAYEQYF
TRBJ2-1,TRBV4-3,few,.,TGCGCCAGCAGCTCAGGACTGCATGACAATGAGCAGTTCTTC,CASSSGLHDNEQFF
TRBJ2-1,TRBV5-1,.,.,TGCGCCAGCAGCTTGGTGGGGGGCCGGGAGCAGTTCTTC,CASSLVGGREQFF
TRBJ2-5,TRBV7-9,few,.,TGTGCCAGCAGCCACGGGTTCCAAGAGACCCAGTACTTC,CASSHGFQETQYF
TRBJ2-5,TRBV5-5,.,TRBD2,TGTGCCAGCAGCTTGCAGGGACTAGCGGGAGTCGAGACCCAGTACTTC,CASSLQGLAGVETQYF
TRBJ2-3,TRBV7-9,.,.,TGTTCCAGCAGCAAGACCTCAGATACGCAGTATTTT,CSSSKTSDTQYF
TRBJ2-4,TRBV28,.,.,TGTGCCAGCAGTCCTCAGGGGAATCGAGCCAAAAACATTCAGTACTTC,CASSPQGNRAKNIQYF
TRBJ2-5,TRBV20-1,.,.,TGCAGTGCTAACCGGGGCTTCGGGGACCAAGAGACCCAGTACTTC,CSANRGFGDQETQYF
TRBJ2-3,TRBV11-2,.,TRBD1,TGTGCCAGCAGCTTAGTGGGGACAGGATCATGGTCGGATACGCAGTATTTT,CASSLVGTGSWSDTQYF
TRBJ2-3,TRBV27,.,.,TGTGCCAGCAGTCCGCGGGGCGGGATAGTTACGCAGTATTTT,CASSPRGGIVTQYF
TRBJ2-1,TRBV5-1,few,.,TGCGCCAGCAGCTGGGGGCCCTACAATGAGCAGTTCTTC,CASSWGPYNEQFF
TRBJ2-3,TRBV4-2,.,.,TGTGCCAGCAGCCCTAACTACCAAGGACTACCTTCCACAGATACGCAGTATTTT,CASSPNYQGLPSTDTQYF
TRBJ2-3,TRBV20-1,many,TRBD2,TGCAGTGAGTCTAGCGGGAGATGGGGGGACACAGATACGCAGTATTTT,CSESSGRWGDTDTQYF
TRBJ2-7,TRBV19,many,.,TGTGCCAGTAGTATGGGGCAAGACGAGCAGTACTTC,CASSMGQDEQYF
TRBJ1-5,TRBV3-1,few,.,TGTGCCAGCAGCCAAGGGCTGACGGGAAATCAGCCCCAGCATTTT,CASSQGLTGNQPQHF
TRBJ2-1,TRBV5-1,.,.,TGCGCCAGCAGCTTGAGAACGTCTACCGGGGGTGAGCAGTTCTTC,CASSLRTSTGGEQFF
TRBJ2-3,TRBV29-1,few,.,TGCAGCGCCGACGGGCAGGGGACAGATACGCAGTATTTT,CSADGQGTDTQYF
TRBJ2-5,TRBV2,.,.,TGTGCCAGCAGTGGGGCTGGAGGGCCTCAAGAGACCCAGTACTTC,CASSGAGGPQETQYF
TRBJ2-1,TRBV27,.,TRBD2,TGTGCCAGCAGCTCGTTTAGCGGGAGCAATGAGCAGTTCTTC,CASSSFSGSNEQFF
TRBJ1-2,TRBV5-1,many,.,TGCGCCAGCAGCTTGGGACAGTACTATGGCTACACCTTC,CASSLGQYYGYTF
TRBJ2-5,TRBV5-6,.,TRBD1,TGTGCCAGCAGCTTGGAGGGACAGGGGGTCTCAGAGACCCAGTACTTC,CASSLEGQGVSETQYF
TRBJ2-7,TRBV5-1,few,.,TGCGCCAGCAGCCGGACAGCGGGCTCGGGGGAGCAGTACTTC,CASSRTAGSGEQYF
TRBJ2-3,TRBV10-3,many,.,TGTGCCATCAGGGCACGGGACACCGGCACAGATACGCAGTATTTT,CAIRARDTGTDTQYF
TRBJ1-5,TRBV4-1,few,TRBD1,TGCGCCAGCAGCCAAGGGGACAGTAGCAATCAGCCCCAGCATTTT,CASSQGDSSNQPQHF
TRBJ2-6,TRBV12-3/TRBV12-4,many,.,TGTGCCAGCAGTTTAGGGGGAAGCTCTGGGGCCAACGTCCTGACTTTC,CASSLGGSSGANVLTF
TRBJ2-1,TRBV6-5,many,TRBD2,TGTGCCAGCAGTTTCGGGACTAACAATGAGCAGTTCTTC,CASSFGTNNEQFF
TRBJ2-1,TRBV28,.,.,TGTGCCAGCAGTTTACCGGACCTCAATGAGCAGTTCTTC,CASSLPDLNEQFF
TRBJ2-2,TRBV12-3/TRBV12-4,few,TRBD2,TGTGCCAGCAGTTTGCTAGCGGCTCTCTGGACCGGGGAGCTGTTTTTT,CASSLLAALWTGELFF
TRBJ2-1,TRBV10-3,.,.,TGTGCCATCAGGACGACTAGCTACAATGAGCAGTTCTTC,CAIRTTSYNEQFF
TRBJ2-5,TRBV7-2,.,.,TGTGCCAGCAGCTTAGCAAGAGCGCACCAAGAGACCCAGTACTTC,CASSLARAHQETQYF
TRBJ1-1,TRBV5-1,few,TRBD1,TGCGCCAGCAGCCTGACAGGGACGAACACTGAAGCTTTCTTT,CASSLTGTNTEAFF